This T cell receptor (beta chain) was documented in a study of cytomegalovirus exposure and HLA in healthy donors. Amplification used 60 Vbeta primers and 13 Jbeta primers. The data were produced by immunoSEQ multiplex PCR, yet TCRdb's version contains in-frame clones alone and is incomplete. The repertoire holds about 160,000 clones, with 70% to 90% as singletons. Donors counted as nominally healthy when sampled, yet unrecorded immune exposures were likely. The CDR3 is made up of 14 amino acids. With 5 bases clipped from V and 4 bases from J, the junction kept 4 bases outside the gene matches. Looked up from germline, CDR1 is MGHDK and CDR2 is SYGVNS. The sample holds one count of this clone. Its specificity is unknown. Study-level findings and limits: A prior analysis recorded that most TCR beta V segments were productive about 87% or about 30% of the time. Apart from CMV serostatus, no immune exposure information was available. Roughly even sequencing depth across donors was the assumption behind the presence/absence analyses.

The sequence was obtained from a man younger than 35 in good health and CMV-seropositive. This chain connects TRBV25-1 to TRBJ2-5, with 10 bases aligning to TRBD2. The sequencing input was PBMCs. CDR3: CASSPPSGGETQYF. The CDR3 DNA reads as TGTGCCAGCAGTCCCCCTAGCGGGGGAGAGACCCAGTACTTC.